This TCR beta chain was found in a study of T cell responses to AZD1222 COVID-19 vaccine. Study results and limitations: Spike-specific TCR breadth and depth both grew after two AZD1222 doses. As reported, nearly half of all spike-specific TCRs target variant regions that are unmutated.

TCRdb's table, derived via immunoSEQ multiplex PCR, lists solely in-frame clones and lacks some. The profile shows approximately 200,000 clones, 93% of them singletons. This CDR3 comprises 14 residues. Per the germline V gene, CDR1 is SNHLY and CDR2 is FYNNEI. The V end was cut by 3 bases, the J end by 1 base, with 9 bases between. As for this clone: The antigen remains unidentified.

The J gene is TRBJ1-1, the V gene TRBV2, with D possibly TRBD1 on 5 matching bases. Here the sequenced sample was peripheral blood, taken 28 days after the second AZD1222 dose. This receptor was identified in an adult who received the AZD1222 COVID-19 vaccine. The CDR3 sequence: CASSDIGGNTEAFF. CDR3 DNA: TGTGCCAGCAGTGATATCGGGGGGAACACTGAAGCTTTCTTT.